The T cell receptor beta chain under discussion was sequenced for a study of blood T cell repertoires in COVID-19. Overall study: COVID-19 samples collected from the United States, Italy and Spain covered acute and convalescent phases.

Across about 22 US areas, participants ranged in age from 18 to 89 years. Donors in Cohort 3 counted as recovered after two negative PCRs, clearance, or symptom resolution. Germline CDR1 reads MNHEY; CDR2 reads SMNVEV (reference sequence). This CDR3 has 17 amino acids. Trimming removed 5 bases at V and 4 bases at J, with 23 bases between. In the source study's methods: Researchers report that nucleated cell counts were estimated from reference gene primer amplification. Assay: immunoSEQ multiplex PCR; the TCRdb copy retains only in-frame clones and omits some. D and trimming come from the DNA, and the V and J calls and clone size come from that table. The sample contains about 150,000 clones, around four fifths of which appear only once.

Sequenced input: PBMCs or T cells enriched from blood (not recorded which). The rearrangement links TRBV27 to TRBJ1-2; D not resolved. This TCR was recovered from a man aged 45-60 years who had recovered from COVID-19. CDR3: CASSKAHRPNSFYGYTF. The DNA of the CDR3 is TGTGCCAGCAGTAAAGCCCACCGTCCCAACTCCTTCTATGGCTACACCTTC.